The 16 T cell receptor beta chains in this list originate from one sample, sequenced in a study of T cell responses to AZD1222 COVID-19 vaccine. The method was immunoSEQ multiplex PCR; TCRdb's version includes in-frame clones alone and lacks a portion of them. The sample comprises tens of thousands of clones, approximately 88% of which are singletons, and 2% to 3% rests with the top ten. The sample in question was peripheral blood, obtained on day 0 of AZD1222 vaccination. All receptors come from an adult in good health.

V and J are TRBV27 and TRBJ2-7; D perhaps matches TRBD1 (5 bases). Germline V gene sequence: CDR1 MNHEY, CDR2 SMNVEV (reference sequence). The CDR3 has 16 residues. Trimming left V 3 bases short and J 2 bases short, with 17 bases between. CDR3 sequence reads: CASSLSSRRVPYEQYF. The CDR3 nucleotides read TGTGCCAGCAGTTTGAGTAGCCGCAGGGTACCCTACGAGCAGTACTTC.

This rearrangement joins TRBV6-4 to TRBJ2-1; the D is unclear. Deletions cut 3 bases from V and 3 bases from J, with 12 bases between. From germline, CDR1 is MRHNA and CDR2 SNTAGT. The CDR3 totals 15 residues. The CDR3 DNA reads TGTGCCAGCAGTGAAGGCCAGTCGAACTACAATGAGCAGTTCTTC. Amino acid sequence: CASSEGQSNYNEQFF.

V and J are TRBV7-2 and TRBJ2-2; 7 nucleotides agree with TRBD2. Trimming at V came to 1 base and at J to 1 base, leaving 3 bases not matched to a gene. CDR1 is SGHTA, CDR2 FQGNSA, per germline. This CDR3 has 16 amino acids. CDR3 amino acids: CASSLERGLNTGELFF. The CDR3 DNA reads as TGTGCCAGCAGCTTAGAGCGGGGACTGAACACCGGGGAGCTGTTTTTT.

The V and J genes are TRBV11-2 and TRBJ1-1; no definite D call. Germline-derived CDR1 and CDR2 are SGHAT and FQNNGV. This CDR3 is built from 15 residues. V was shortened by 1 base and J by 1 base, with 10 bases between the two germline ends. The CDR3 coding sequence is TGTGCCAGCAGCTTAGGGGTGGACTGGAACACTGAAGCTTTCTTT. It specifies CASSLGVDWNTEAFF.

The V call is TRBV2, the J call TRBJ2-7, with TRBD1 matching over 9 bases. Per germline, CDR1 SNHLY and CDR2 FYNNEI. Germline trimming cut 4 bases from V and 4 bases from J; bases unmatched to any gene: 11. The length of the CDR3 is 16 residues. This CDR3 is CASSALTGQGGYEQYF. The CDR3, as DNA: TGTGCCAGCAGTGCTCTTACGGGACAGGGAGGATACGAGCAGTACTTC.

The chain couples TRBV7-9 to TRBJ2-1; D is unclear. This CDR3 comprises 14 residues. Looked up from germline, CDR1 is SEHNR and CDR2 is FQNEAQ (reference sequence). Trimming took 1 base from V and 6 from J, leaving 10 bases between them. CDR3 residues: CASSLVVPPNEQFF. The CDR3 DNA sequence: TGTGCCAGCAGCTTAGTTGTCCCCCCCAATGAGCAGTTCTTC.

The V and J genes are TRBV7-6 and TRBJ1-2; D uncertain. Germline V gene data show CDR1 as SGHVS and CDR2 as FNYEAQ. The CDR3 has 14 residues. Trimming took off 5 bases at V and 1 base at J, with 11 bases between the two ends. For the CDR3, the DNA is TGTGCCAGCAGCCTCAAACAGAATAACTATGGCTACACCTTC. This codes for CASSLKQNNYGYTF.

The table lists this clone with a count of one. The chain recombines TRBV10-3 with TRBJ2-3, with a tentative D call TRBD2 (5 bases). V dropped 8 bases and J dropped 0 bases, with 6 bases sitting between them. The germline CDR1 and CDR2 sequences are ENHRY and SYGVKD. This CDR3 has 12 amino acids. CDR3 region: CAIRTSTDTQYF. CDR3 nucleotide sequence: TGTGCCATCCGGACTAGCACAGATACGCAGTATTTT.

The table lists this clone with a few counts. The CDR3 DNA sequence: TGTGCCAGCAGCCGGCGATTCTATGGCTACACCTTC. Protein sequence: CASSRRFYGYTF. The chain has TRBV3-1 (or the pseudogene TRBV3-2) and TRBJ1-2; D ambiguous. The V and J ends lost 4 bases and 4 bases respectively, with 7 bases between them. Per germline, CDR1 LGHDT and CDR2 YNNKEL (reference sequence). The CDR3 is 12 residues long.

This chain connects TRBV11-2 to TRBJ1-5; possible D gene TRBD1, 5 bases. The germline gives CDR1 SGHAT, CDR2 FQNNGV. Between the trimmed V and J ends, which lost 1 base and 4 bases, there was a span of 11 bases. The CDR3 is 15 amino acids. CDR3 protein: CASSLGGSPNQPQHF. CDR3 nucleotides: TGTGCCAGCAGCTTAGGGGGGTCACCTAATCAGCCCCAGCATTTT.

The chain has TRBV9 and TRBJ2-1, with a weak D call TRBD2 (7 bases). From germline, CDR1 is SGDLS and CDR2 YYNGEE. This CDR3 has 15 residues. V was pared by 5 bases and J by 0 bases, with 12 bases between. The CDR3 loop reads CASSLRGGSYNEQFF. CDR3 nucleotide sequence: TGTGCCAGCAGTCTAAGGGGGGGCTCCTACAATGAGCAGTTCTTC.

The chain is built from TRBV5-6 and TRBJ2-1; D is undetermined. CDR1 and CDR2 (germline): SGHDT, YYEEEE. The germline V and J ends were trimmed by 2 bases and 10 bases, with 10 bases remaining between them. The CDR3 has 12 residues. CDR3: CASSFVSEEQFF. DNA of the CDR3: TGTGCCAGCAGCTTTGTGTCAGAGGAGCAGTTCTTC.

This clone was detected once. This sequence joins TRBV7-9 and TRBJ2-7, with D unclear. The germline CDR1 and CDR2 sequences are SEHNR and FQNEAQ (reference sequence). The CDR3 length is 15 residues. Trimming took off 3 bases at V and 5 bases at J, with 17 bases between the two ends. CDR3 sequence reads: CASSLRGRVKDEQYF. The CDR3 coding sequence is TGTGCCAGCAGCTTGCGAGGACGAGTAAAGGACGAGCAGTACTTC.

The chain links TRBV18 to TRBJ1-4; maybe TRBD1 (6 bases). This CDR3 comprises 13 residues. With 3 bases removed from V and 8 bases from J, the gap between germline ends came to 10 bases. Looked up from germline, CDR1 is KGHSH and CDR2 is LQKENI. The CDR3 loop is CASSPRTDEKLFF. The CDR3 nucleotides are TGTGCCAGCTCACCTCGGACAGACGAAAAACTGTTTTTT.

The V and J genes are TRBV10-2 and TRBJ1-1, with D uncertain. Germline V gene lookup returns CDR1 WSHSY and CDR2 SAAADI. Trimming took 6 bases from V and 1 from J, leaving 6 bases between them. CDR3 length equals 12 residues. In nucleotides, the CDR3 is TGCGCCAGCAGATCAGAGAACACTGAAGCTTTCTTT. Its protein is CASRSENTEAFF.

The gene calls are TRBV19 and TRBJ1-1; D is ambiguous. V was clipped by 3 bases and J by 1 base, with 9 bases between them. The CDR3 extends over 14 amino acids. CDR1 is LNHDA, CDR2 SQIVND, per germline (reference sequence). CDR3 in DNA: TGTGCCAGTAGTATCTTCCCCGAGAACACTGAAGCTTTCTTT. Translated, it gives CASSIFPENTEAFF.